This TCR beta chain was found in a study of blood T cell repertoires in COVID-19. Study-level background: Acute and convalescent COVID-19 specimens originated in the United States, Italy and Spain. PBMCs, B-cell-depleted T cells, or T cells provided the cDNA or gDNA that made up the material.

The CDR3 runs to 14 residues. Study processing details: Estimated nucleated cell counts came from reference gene primer amplification. This table comes from immunoSEQ multiplex PCR, and its TCRdb copy is limited to in-frame clones, with some not included. V, J and clone size are those of that table, while D and trimming were read from the DNA. The table shows just over 200,000 clones, with about 78% occurring only once. This sequence was found in an older woman with acute or convalescent COVID-19. Sequencing used peripheral blood. The chain combines TRBV21-1 with TRBJ1-1; TRBD1 is the table's D call and was not checked against the DNA. TRBV21-1 represents a pseudogene. In DNA, the CDR3 is TGTGCCAGCAGCAAGGGCAGGGAGAACACTGAAGCTTTCTTT. Amino acids: CASSKGRENTEAFF.